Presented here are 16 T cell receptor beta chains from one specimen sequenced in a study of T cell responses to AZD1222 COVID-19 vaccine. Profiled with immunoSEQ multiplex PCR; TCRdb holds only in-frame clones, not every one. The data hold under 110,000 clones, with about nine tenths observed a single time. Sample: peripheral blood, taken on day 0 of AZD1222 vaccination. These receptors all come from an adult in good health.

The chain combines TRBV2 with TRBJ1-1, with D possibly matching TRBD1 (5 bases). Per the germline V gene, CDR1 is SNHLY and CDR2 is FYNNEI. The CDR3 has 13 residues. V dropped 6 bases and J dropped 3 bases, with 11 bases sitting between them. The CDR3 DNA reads TGTGCCAGCAGCGGAAGGGGTCACACTGAAGCTTTCTTT. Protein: CASSGRGHTEAFF.

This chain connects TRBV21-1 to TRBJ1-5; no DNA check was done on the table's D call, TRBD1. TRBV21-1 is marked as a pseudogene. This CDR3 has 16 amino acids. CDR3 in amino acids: CASSNETGVFNQPQHF. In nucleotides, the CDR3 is TGTGCCAGCAGCAACGAAACAGGGGTCTTCAATCAGCCCCAGCATTTT.

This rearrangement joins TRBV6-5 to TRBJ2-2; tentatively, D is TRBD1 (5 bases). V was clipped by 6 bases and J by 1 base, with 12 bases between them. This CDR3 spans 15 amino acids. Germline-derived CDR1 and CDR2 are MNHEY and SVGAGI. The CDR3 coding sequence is TGTGCCAGCAGACCAGGGATGGTGAACACCGGGGAGCTGTTTTTT. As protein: CASRPGMVNTGELFF.

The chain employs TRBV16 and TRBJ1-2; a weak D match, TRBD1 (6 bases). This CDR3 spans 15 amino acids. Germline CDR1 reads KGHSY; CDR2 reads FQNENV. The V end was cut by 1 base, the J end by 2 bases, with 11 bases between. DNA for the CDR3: TGTGCCAGCAGCCAATTTGTACAGGGCAACTATGGCTACACCTTC. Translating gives CASSQFVQGNYGYTF.

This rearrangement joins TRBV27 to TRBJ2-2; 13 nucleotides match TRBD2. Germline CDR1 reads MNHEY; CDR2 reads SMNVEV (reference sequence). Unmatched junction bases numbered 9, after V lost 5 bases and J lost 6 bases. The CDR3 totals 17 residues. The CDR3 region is CASSLGLAGITAGELFF. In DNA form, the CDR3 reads TGTGCCAGCAGTCTGGGACTAGCGGGGATCACGGCCGGGGAGCTGTTTTTT.

CDR3 sequence: CASSPELAGVDTQYF. Here the CDR3 DNA reads TGCGCCAGCAGTCCTGAACTAGCGGGAGTAGATACGCAGTATTTT. This sequence joins TRBV10-2 and TRBJ2-3; 11 bases are shared with TRBD2. The J segment lost 5 bases and the V segment lost 5 bases, leaving 6 bases of the junction unmatched. Per the germline V gene, CDR1 is WSHSY and CDR2 is SAAADI. This CDR3 is built from 15 residues.

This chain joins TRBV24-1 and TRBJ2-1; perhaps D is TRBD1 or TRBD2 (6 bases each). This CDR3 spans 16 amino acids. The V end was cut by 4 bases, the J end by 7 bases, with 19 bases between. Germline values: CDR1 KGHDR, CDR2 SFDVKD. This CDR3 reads CATSERTGKSGNEQFF. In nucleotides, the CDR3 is TGTGCCACCAGTGAGCGTACAGGGAAGAGCGGGAATGAGCAGTTCTTC.

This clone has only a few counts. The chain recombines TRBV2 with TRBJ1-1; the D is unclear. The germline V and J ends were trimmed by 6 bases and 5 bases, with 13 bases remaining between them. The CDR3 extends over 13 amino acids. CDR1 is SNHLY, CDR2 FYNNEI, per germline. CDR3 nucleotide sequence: TGTGCCAGCAGGGACGACATAGGGACTGAAGCTTTCTTT. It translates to CASRDDIGTEAFF.

The CDR3 loop reads CSAPRGTEAFF. The CDR3 DNA reads TGCAGCGCCCCTAGGGGCACTGAAGCTTTCTTT. The V and J genes are TRBV29-1 and TRBJ1-1, with D perhaps matching TRBD1 (5 bases). The CDR3 spans 11 residues. Looked up from germline, CDR1 is SQVTM and CDR2 is ANQGSEA. Trimming removed 7 bases from V and 4 bases from J, with 10 bases in between.

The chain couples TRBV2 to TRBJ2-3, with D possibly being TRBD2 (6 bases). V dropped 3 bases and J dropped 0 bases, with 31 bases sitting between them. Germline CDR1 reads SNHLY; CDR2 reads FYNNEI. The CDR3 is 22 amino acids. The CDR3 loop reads CASSEELPTLFTWRGSTDTQYF. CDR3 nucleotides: TGTGCCAGCAGTGAGGAGCTGCCTACCCTGTTTACTTGGCGGGGTAGCACAGATACGCAGTATTTT.

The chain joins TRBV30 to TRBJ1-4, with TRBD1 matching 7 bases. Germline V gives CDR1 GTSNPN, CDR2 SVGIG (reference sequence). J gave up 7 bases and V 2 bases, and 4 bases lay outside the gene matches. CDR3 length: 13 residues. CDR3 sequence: CAWSNGQAEKLFF. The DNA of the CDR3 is TGTGCCTGGAGTAATGGACAGGCTGAAAAACTGTTTTTT.

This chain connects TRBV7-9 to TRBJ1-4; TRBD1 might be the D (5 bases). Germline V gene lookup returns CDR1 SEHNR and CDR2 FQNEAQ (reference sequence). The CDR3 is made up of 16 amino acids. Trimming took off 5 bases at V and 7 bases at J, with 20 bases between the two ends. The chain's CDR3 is CASSGSRFDSSEKLFF. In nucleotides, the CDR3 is TGTGCCAGCAGCGGATCGCGTTTCGACAGTAGTGAAAAACTGTTTTTT.

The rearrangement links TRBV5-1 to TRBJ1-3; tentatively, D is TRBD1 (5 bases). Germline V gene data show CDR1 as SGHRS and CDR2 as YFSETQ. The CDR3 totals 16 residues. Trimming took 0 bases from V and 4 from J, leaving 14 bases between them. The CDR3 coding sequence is TGCGCCAGCAGCTTGGTCTTCGGCCAGGGAGGAAACACCATATATTTT. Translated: CASSLVFGQGGNTIYF.

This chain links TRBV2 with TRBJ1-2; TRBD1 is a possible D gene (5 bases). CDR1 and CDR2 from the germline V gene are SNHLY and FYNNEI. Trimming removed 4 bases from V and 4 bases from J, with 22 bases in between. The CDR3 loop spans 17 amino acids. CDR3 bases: TGTGCCAGCAGTGCGGAGGCCGGGGGACGGGAAATCTATGGCTACACCTTC. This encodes CASSAEAGGREIYGYTF.

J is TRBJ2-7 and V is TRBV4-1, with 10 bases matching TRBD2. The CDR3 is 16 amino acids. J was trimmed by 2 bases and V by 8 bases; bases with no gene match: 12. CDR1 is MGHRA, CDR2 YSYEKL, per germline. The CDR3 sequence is CASRPVGLAGAYEQYF. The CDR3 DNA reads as TGCGCCAGCCGCCCAGTCGGGCTAGCGGGGGCCTACGAGCAGTACTTC.

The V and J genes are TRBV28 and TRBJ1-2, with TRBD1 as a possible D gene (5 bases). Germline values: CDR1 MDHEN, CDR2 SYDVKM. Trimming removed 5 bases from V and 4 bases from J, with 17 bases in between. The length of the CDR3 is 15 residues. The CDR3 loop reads CASSPRGPPFYGYTF. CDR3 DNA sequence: TGTGCCAGCAGTCCCCGGGGACCCCCTTTCTATGGCTACACCTTC.